These 10 T cell receptor beta chains originate from one sample sequenced in a study of Ad26.COV2.S vaccination and SARS-CoV-2 variants. Described treatment: around 19 received Ad26.COV2.S at low or high dose, single or two shots; several received placebo; per-sample allocation not given. Collection of samples fell on day 63 after the first vaccine or placebo injection. Sequencing was performed with immunoSEQ multiplex PCR; in TCRdb, only in-frame clones are kept and a portion is missing. The repertoire holds about 680,000 clones, roughly nine tenths seen once, with around 1.5% in the top ten. The sequencing used peripheral blood, collected in a trial of Ad26.COV2.S vaccine versus placebo. Source of these receptors: a person aged 18-65 years who received the Ad26.COV2.S COVID-19 vaccine or a placebo.

V is TRBV18 and J is TRBJ1-2; D is possibly TRBD1 (6 bases). The CDR3 is made up of 16 amino acids. Germline CDR1 is KGHSH and CDR2 is LQKENI. The germline V and J ends were trimmed by 3 bases and 8 bases, with 22 bases remaining between them. The CDR3 protein is CASSPPPLGGAIGYTF. In DNA, the CDR3 is TGTGCCAGCTCACCCCCCCCTTTGGGGGGGGCAATCGGCTACACCTTC.

The CDR3 sequence is CASKAGGPSETQYF. The CDR3 DNA reads as TGCGCCAGCAAGGCGGGAGGGCCTTCGGAGACCCAGTACTTC. The rearrangement joins TRBV5-1 to TRBJ2-5, with TRBD2 identical over 9 bases. Looked up from germline, CDR1 is SGHRS and CDR2 is YFSETQ. There are 14 residues in the CDR3. V trimming: 6 bases; J trimming: 5 bases; junction bases outside the gene matches: 8.

The chain links TRBV6-6 to TRBJ2-5, with D perhaps matching TRBD2 (6 bases). The germline V and J ends were trimmed by 4 bases and 4 bases, with 13 bases remaining between them. CDR1 MNHNY and CDR2 SVGAGI come from the germline V gene (reference sequence). There are 14 residues in the CDR3. This CDR3 reads CASSSGGGGETQYF. The CDR3 DNA sequence: TGTGCCAGCAGTTCTGGGGGAGGCGGAGAGACCCAGTACTTC.

V and J are TRBV2 and TRBJ1-3; possible D gene TRBD1, 5 bases. CDR1 is SNHLY, CDR2 FYNNEI, per germline. The CDR3 sequence is 14 residues long. V gave up 4 bases and J gave up 4 bases, with 11 bases separating them. CDR3 in amino acids: CASSGWQGGNTIYF. The DNA of the CDR3 is TGTGCCAGCAGTGGGTGGCAGGGAGGAAACACCATATATTTT.

The chain combines TRBV6-6 with TRBJ2-1, with a weak D call TRBD1 (5 bases). Germline V gene lookup returns CDR1 MNHNY and CDR2 SVGAGI (reference sequence). V lost 6 bases and J 7 bases, leaving 16 bases between the germline ends. The CDR3 has 14 amino acids. The CDR3 loop reads CASSYRQDSNEQFF. For the CDR3, the DNA is TGTGCCAGCAGCTACAGGCAGGATTCGAATGAGCAGTTCTTC.

The chain is built from TRBV3-1 (or the pseudogene TRBV3-2) and TRBJ2-2; 8 nucleotides align to TRBD1. Germline CDR1 is LGHDT and CDR2 is YNNKEL (reference sequence). This CDR3 has 16 residues. V lost 2 bases, J lost 0 bases, and 2 bases stayed unmatched. In nucleotides, the CDR3 is TGTGCCAGCAGCCAACGGACAGGGACGAACACCGGGGAGCTGTTTTTT. It translates to CASSQRTGTNTGELFF.

DNA for the CDR3: TGCGCCAGCAGTGAAGGGAGGGGAACCGGGGAGCTGTTTTTT. Translation gives CASSEGRGTGELFF. This sequence joins TRBV10-2 and TRBJ2-2; 7 positions agree with TRBD2. Per the germline V gene, CDR1 is WSHSY and CDR2 is SAAADI. V lost 3 bases and J lost 5; bases outside the gene matches: 3. The CDR3 is 14 amino acids.

The V and J genes are TRBV27 and TRBJ1-2, with unresolved D. V lost 6 bases to trimming and J lost 6 bases, with 20 bases between them. This CDR3 spans 15 amino acids. Germline assignment: CDR1 MNHEY and CDR2 SMNVEV (reference sequence). The CDR3 DNA is TGTGCCAGCAGCCCAGAATTGGGCATACAACATGGCTACACCTTC. Amino acid sequence: CASSPELGIQHGYTF.

This rearrangement joins TRBV24-1 to TRBJ1-2, with no clear D. CDR3 length equals 13 residues. V lost 4 bases to trimming and J lost 4 bases, with 9 bases between them. Looked up from germline, CDR1 is KGHDR and CDR2 is SFDVKD. The CDR3 region is CATSDRPGYGYTF. The CDR3, as DNA: TGTGCCACCAGTGACAGGCCAGGCTATGGCTACACCTTC.

The chain employs TRBV21-1 and TRBJ1-1; TRBD1 is the table's D call, not checked against the DNA. TRBV21-1 is marked as a pseudogene. This CDR3 has 16 amino acids. This chain's CDR3 is CASSLTAPGVHTEAFF. The CDR3 DNA follows: TGTGCCAGCAGCCTCACGGCCCCAGGGGTGCACACTGAAGCTTTCTTT.